What follows are 24 T cell receptor beta chains derived from one specimen sequenced in a study of a mutant IDH1 vaccine in newly diagnosed glioma. These receptors have no identified antigens. Libraries were prepared by immunoSEQ multiplex PCR; TCRdb keeps only in-frame clonotypes and omits some of them. The sample yields around 69,000 clones, approximately 86% seen once. The sample's time point: week 35, safety follow-up. Doses of 300 ug of mutant IDH1 20-mer peptide were given with topical imiquimod. The sample in question was PBMCs, obtained from a glioma patient whose treatment included an IDH1 peptide vaccine. The receptors here all came from a man aged 30 to 39 with glioma.

The chain is built from TRBV7-9 and TRBJ2-5; D gene unclear. Trimming took off 4 bases at V and 5 bases at J, with 11 bases between the two ends. The germline gives CDR1 SEHNR, CDR2 FQNEAQ (reference sequence). The CDR3 loop spans 13 amino acids. DNA for the CDR3: TGTGCCAGCAGCTCGGGTAGTTGGGAGACCCAGTACTTC. It specifies CASSSGSWETQYF.

The chain carries TRBV25-1 and TRBJ1-5; a possible D gene is TRBD1 (5 bases). The germline V and J ends were trimmed by 3 bases and 1 base, with 13 bases remaining between them. This CDR3 is 16 amino acids long. The V gene's germline CDR1 is MGHDK and CDR2 SYGVNS. The CDR3 DNA sequence: TGTGCCAGCAGTGATTGGGGACCAGGGAGCAATCAGCCCCAGCATTTT. It is translated as CASSDWGPGSNQPQHF.

The rearrangement links TRBV2 to TRBJ1-1; a weak D match, TRBD1 (5 bases). Trimming removed 8 bases from V and 1 base from J, with 14 bases in between. This CDR3 has 14 amino acids. Germline loops: CDR1 SNHLY, CDR2 FYNNEI. CDR3 in DNA: TGTGCCAGCTTCTCGGGGGATGGGAACACTGAAGCTTTCTTT. This translates into CASFSGDGNTEAFF.

The chain uses TRBV6-6 and TRBJ2-7; 7 positions agree with TRBD2. This CDR3 region has 14 residues. The trim removed 6 bases at V and 5 bases at J, leaving 10 bases unmatched. Germline assignment: CDR1 MNHNY and CDR2 SVGAGI (reference sequence). The CDR3 reads CASSPGLVNDEQYF. Here the CDR3 DNA reads TGTGCCAGCAGCCCCGGACTAGTTAACGACGAGCAGTACTTC.

The chain uses TRBV19 and TRBJ1-4, with unresolved D. The V and J ends lost 7 bases and 7 bases respectively, with 13 bases between them. Germline loops: CDR1 LNHDA, CDR2 SQIVND (reference sequence). The CDR3 covers 13 residues. CDR3 DNA sequence: TGTGCCAGTAACAAGGGTCATAGTGAAAAACTGTTTTTT. This translates into CASNKGHSEKLFF.

The gene calls are TRBV29-1 and TRBJ2-1, with D uncertain. The CDR3 has 11 residues. Germline V gene sequence: CDR1 SQVTM, CDR2 ANQGSEA. V was trimmed by 3 bases and J by 4 bases, leaving 4 bases between them. CDR3 protein: CSVDRYNEQFF. CDR3 sequence (DNA): TGCAGCGTTGACCGGTACAATGAGCAGTTCTTC.

The chain is built from TRBV9 and TRBJ2-7; TRBD1 matches 7 bases. V was pared by 0 bases and J by 1 base, with 4 bases of the junction left unmatched. This CDR3 is built from 15 residues. Germline CDR1 is SGDLS and CDR2 is YYNGEE. DNA of the CDR3: TGTGCCAGCAGCGTAGGAGGGACAGCTTCCTACGAGCAGTACTTC. Protein: CASSVGGTASYEQYF.

The V call is TRBV9, the J call TRBJ2-7; D may correspond to TRBD1 or TRBD2 (5 bases each). This CDR3 spans 16 amino acids. CDR1 is SGDLS, CDR2 YYNGEE, per germline. Trimming pared 0 bases from V and 2 bases from J, leaving 15 bases between. CDR3 region: CASSVAGSGGAYEQYF. The CDR3 nucleotides read TGTGCCAGCAGCGTAGCGGGAAGTGGGGGAGCCTACGAGCAGTACTTC. Full variable domain (outside the CDR3, taken from reference TRBV9 and TRBJ2-7): DSGVTQTPKHLITATGQRVTLRCSPRSGDLSVYWYQQSLDQGLQFLIQYYNGEERAKGNILERFSAQQFPDLHSELNLSSLELGDSALYFCASSVAGSGGAYEQYFGPGTRLTVT.

The CDR3 spells CASSSEGDRQFF. The CDR3 bases are TGTGCCAGCAGCTCAGAGGGGGACAGGCAGTTCTTC. The chain carries TRBV5-5 and TRBJ2-1; TRBD1 aligns across 7 bases. V gave up 3 bases and J gave up 12 bases; unmatched junction bases: 6. Germline V gene lookup returns CDR1 SGHKS and CDR2 YYEKEE (reference sequence). The CDR3 contains 12 residues.

The count of this clone is one. V is TRBV18 and J is TRBJ1-1; perhaps TRBD1 as D (5 bases). Germline values: CDR1 KGHSH, CDR2 LQKENI. The CDR3 length is 15 residues. V lost 1 base and J 5 bases, leaving 14 bases between the germline ends. CDR3 sequence: CASSPQGDSGTEAFF. The CDR3 DNA is TGTGCCAGCTCACCACAAGGCGACAGTGGGACTGAAGCTTTCTTT.

The chain couples TRBV7-2 to TRBJ1-5; TRBD1 aligns across 7 bases. With V trimmed by 4 bases and J by 6 bases, 9 bases remained unmatched. CDR1 is SGHTA, CDR2 FQGNSA, per germline. CDR3 length equals 15 residues. The CDR3 DNA follows: TGTGCCAGCAGCTCTTCAGGGGGTATGGGTCAGCCCCAGCATTTT. Encoded protein: CASSSSGGMGQPQHF.

This clone has more than one count but fewer than ten. This chain links TRBV6-5 with TRBJ1-1, with TRBD1 matching over 9 bases. Looked up from germline, CDR1 is MNHEY and CDR2 is SVGAGI. Losses at the gene ends were 2 bases for V and 7 bases for J; bases not matched to a gene: 5. This CDR3 comprises 14 residues. The CDR3 DNA sequence: TGTGCCAGCAGTTACGGGACAGGGTGGAATGAAGCTTTCTTT. It is translated as CASSYGTGWNEAFF.

The chain joins TRBV13 to TRBJ2-4; TRBD2 agrees at 8 bases. The CDR3 extends over 18 amino acids. V lost 0 bases to trimming and J lost 1 base; unmatched junction nucleotides: 8. Germline assignment: CDR1 PRHDT and CDR2 FYEKMQ (reference sequence). The CDR3 DNA reads TGTGCCAGCAGCTTAGGGGCGGGGGGTGGTCTGGCCAAAAACATTCAGTACTTC. It encodes CASSLGAGGGLAKNIQYF.

The chain joins TRBV2 to TRBJ1-6; TRBD1 aligns across 8 bases. This CDR3 comprises 14 residues. From germline, CDR1 is SNHLY and CDR2 FYNNEI. The trim removed 4 bases at V and 10 bases at J, leaving 6 bases unmatched. The CDR3 sequence is CASSGTGRGSPLHF. As DNA, the CDR3 is TGTGCCAGCAGTGGGACAGGGCGGGGATCACCCCTCCACTTT.

The V call is TRBV11-1, the J call TRBJ2-5; the D gene is possibly TRBD1 (5 bases). Judging by the DNA end, TRBJ2-7 fits better; the J call may be wrong. In germline, CDR1 is SGHAT, CDR2 FQDESV (reference sequence). The CDR3 loop spans 15 amino acids. For the CDR3, the DNA is TGTGCCAGCAGCCTGAGTCAGAAGGGGTCATACGAGCAGTACTTC. Amino acid sequence: CASSLSQKGSYEQYF.

This chain connects TRBV7-7 to TRBJ1-5; D ambiguous. Germline loops: CDR1 SSHAT, CDR2 FNYEAQ (reference sequence). Deletions cut 2 bases from V and 6 bases from J, with 5 bases between. This CDR3 has 12 residues. The CDR3 coding sequence is TGTGCCAGCAGCTTAAATCGTCAGCCCCAGCATTTT. Protein product: CASSLNRQPQHF.

The gene calls are TRBV2 and TRBJ1-2; 9 positions match TRBD1. This CDR3 has 14 residues. The ends lost 6 bases at V and 4 bases at J; junction bases unmatched: 6. Germline CDR1 reads SNHLY; CDR2 reads FYNNEI. Written as DNA, the CDR3 is TGTGCCAGCAGGCGGGACAGGGACATCTATGGCTACACCTTC. Residues: CASRRDRDIYGYTF.

The chain combines TRBV2 with TRBJ2-7; D is perhaps TRBD1 or TRBD2 (5 bases each). V was cut by 8 bases and J by 3 bases, with 20 bases left in between. Germline V gene lookup returns CDR1 SNHLY and CDR2 FYNNEI. This CDR3 has 15 amino acids. CDR3 sequence reads: CASVGAVSVGYEQYF. In DNA, the CDR3 is TGTGCCAGCGTCGGGGCTGTTTCGGTGGGCTACGAGCAGTACTTC.

This clone showed up just once. J is TRBJ1-5 and V is TRBV28; 7 bases fit TRBD1. Trimming cost V 3 bases and J 5 bases; bases outside gene matches: 4. This CDR3 is built from 14 residues. Looked up from germline, CDR1 is MDHEN and CDR2 is SYDVKM. CDR3 DNA: TGTGCCAGCAGTTTGGGGGACAGCTATCAGCCCCAGCATTTT. It is translated as CASSLGDSYQPQHF.

The rearrangement uses TRBV30 and TRBJ2-1, with a tentative D call TRBD2 (5 bases). The V end lost 2 bases, the J end lost 4 bases, and 9 bases lay between the germline ends. Germline CDR1 reads GTSNPN; CDR2 reads SVGIG (reference sequence). The CDR3 totals 13 residues. The CDR3 is CAWSSGLYNEQFF. Here the CDR3 DNA reads TGTGCCTGGAGTAGCGGCTTGTACAATGAGCAGTTCTTC.

The chain uses TRBV7-9 and TRBJ2-7, with TRBD2 as a possible D gene (6 bases). Trimming took 5 bases from V and 11 from J, leaving 13 bases between them. The CDR3 loop spans 11 amino acids. Germline loops: CDR1 SEHNR, CDR2 FQNEAQ (reference sequence). CDR3 sequence reads: CASSPGLEEYF. The CDR3 DNA reads as TGTGCCAGCAGCCCGGGACTTGAGGAGTACTTC.

The genes are TRBV5-6 and TRBJ1-2, with D uncertain. CDR3 length equals 12 residues. From germline, CDR1 is SGHDT and CDR2 YYEEEE. Trimming pared 0 bases from V and 10 bases from J, leaving 10 bases between. The CDR3 region is CASSLGLGSYTF. The CDR3 region has the DNA TGTGCCAGCAGCTTGGGACTCGGTTCCTACACCTTC.

The chain employs TRBV19 and TRBJ2-3, with D uncertain. Germline V gives CDR1 LNHDA, CDR2 SQIVND (reference sequence). The CDR3 has 13 residues. V was pared by 2 bases and J by 2 bases, with 5 bases between. CDR3 sequence (DNA): TGTGCCAGTAGTATAAAGCCCACAGATACGCAGTATTTT. It is translated as CASSIKPTDTQYF.

The rearrangement links TRBV6-1 to TRBJ1-5; D remains ambiguous. Germline lookup yields CDR1 MNHNS and CDR2 SASEGT. The CDR3 extends over 12 amino acids. With 6 bases removed from V and 2 bases from J, the gap between germline ends came to 5 bases. This chain's CDR3 is CASRTGNQPQHF. The CDR3 bases are TGTGCCAGCAGAACAGGCAATCAGCCCCAGCATTTT.